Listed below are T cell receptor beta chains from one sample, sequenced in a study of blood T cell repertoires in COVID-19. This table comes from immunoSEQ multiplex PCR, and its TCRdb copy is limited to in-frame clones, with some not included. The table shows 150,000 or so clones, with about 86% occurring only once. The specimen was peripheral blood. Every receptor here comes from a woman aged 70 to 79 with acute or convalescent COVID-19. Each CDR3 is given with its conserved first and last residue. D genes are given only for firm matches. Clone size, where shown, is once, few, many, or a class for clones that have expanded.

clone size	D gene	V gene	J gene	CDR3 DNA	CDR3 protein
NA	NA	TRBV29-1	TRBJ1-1	TGCAGCGTTGACAGGGACACTGAAGCTTTCTTT	CSVDRDTEAFF
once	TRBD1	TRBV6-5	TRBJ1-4	TGTGCCAGCAGCAAGATGACAGGGGGTAATGAAAAACTGTTTTTT	CASSKMTGGNEKLFF
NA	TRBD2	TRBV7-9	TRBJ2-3	TGTGCCAGCAGCTACGGGACTAGCGGGACAGATACGCAGTATTTT	CASSYGTSGTDTQYF
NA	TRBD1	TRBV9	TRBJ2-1	TGTGCCAGCAGCGCGACAGGGAACTACAATGAGCAGTTCTTC	CASSATGNYNEQFF
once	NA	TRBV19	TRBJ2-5	TGTGCCAGTAGTATTTACGGGAGAGAGACCCAGTACTTC	CASSIYGRETQYF
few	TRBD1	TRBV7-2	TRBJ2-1	TGTGCCAGCAGCTCCTGGGACAGGTTGCTGAATGAGCAGTTCTTC	CASSSWDRLLNEQFF
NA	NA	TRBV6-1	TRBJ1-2	TGTGCCAGCAGTGAATTTTTGACTGGCCCGTCGGGCTACACCTTC	CASSEFLTGPSGYTF
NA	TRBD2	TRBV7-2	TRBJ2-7	TGTGCCAGCAGCTTAGAGGGGCGGGGGGCCTACGAGCAGTACTTC	CASSLEGRGAYEQYF
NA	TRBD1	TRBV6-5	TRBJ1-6	TGTGCCAGCAGGCGGGACAGCTATAATTCACCCCTCCACTTT	CASRRDSYNSPLHF
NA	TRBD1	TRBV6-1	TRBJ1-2	TGTGCCAGCAGTGATACCGGGACAGGGTTCGGCTACACCTTC	CASSDTGTGFGYTF
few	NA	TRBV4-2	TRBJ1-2	TGTGCCAGCAGCCAAGAGGCCGGACAAAACTATGGCTACACCTTC	CASSQEAGQNYGYTF
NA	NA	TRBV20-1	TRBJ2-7	TGCAGTGCTAGTGGGATAGCGGCCTCCTACGAGCAGTACTTC	CSASGIAASYEQYF
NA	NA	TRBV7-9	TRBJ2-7	TGTGCCACTTCGACAGGCCAGGCCTACGAGCAGTACTTC	CATSTGQAYEQYF
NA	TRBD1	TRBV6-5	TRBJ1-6	TGTGCCAGCGACGGACAGGGCCAATATTCACCCCTCCACTTT	CASDGQGQYSPLHF
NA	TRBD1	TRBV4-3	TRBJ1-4	TGCGCCAGCAGCGTCAGACAGGGGGAAGAAAAACTGTTTTTT	CASSVRQGEEKLFF
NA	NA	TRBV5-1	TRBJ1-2	TGCGCCAGCAGCTTGGTTCGCAGGGGCTATGGCTACACCTTC	CASSLVRRGYGYTF
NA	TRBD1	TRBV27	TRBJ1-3	TGTGCCAGCAGTCCGGGGACAGGAGGAAACACCATATATTTT	CASSPGTGGNTIYF
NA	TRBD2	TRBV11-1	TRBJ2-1	TGTGCCAGCAGCCCAAGGACTAGCGGCTTATACAATGAGCAGTTCTTC	CASSPRTSGLYNEQFF
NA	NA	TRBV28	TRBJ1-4	TGTGCCAGCATAGGAGGGAGATATGAAAAACTGTTTTTT	CASIGGRYEKLFF
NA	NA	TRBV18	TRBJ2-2	TGTGCCAGCTCACCATTTACCGGCACAGCGAACACCGGGGAGCTGTTTTTT	CASSPFTGTANTGELFF
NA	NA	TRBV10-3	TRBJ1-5	TGTGCCATCAGTGAGAAGGAGAATAGCAATCAGCCCCAGCATTTT	CAISEKENSNQPQHF
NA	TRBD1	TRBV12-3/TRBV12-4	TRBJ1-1	TGTGCCAGCAGTATAAAACAGGGGACTGAAGCTTTCTTT	CASSIKQGTEAFF
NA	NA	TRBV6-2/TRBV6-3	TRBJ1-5	TGTGCCAGCAGCCGTACAGCCCTCCAGCCCCAGCATTTT	CASSRTALQPQHF
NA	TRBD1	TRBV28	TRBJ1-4	TGTGCCAGCAGTTTCAGGGGGACAGGGGCTAGGGAAAAACTGTTTTTT	CASSFRGTGAREKLFF
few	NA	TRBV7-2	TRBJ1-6	TGTGCCAGCAGCCCAGTGAGGGATTCACCCCTCCACTTT	CASSPVRDSPLHF
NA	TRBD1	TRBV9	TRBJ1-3	TGTGCCAGCAGCGCTCCGGGACAGGGGGTCTCTGGAAACACCATATATTTT	CASSAPGQGVSGNTIYF
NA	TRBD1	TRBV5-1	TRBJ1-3	TGCGCCAGCAGCCCTATACAGGGGCTCTCTGGAAACACCATATATTTT	CASSPIQGLSGNTIYF
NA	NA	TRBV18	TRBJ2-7	TGTGCCAGCTCACCTCTGGGTACAGGATACGAGCAGTACTTC	CASSPLGTGYEQYF
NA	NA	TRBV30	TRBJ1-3	TGTGCCTGGAGTTTTGGGGGGGCGGCTGGAAACACCATATATTTT	CAWSFGGAAGNTIYF
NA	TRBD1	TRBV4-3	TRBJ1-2	TGCGCCAGCAGACCGGACAGGGGAAACTATGGCTACACCTTC	CASRPDRGNYGYTF
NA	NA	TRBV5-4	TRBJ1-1	TGTGCCAGCAGCTTGTCTCCGGGGGACGATGAAGCTTTCTTT	CASSLSPGDDEAFF
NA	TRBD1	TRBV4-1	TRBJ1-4	TGCGCCAGCAGCCAGCCCGCCGGGACAGGGGGGGAAAAACTGTTTTTT	CASSQPAGTGGEKLFF
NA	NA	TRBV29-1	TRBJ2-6	TGCAGCGCCACCTTACAGAAAGCTGGGGCCAACGTCCTGACTTTC	CSATLQKAGANVLTF
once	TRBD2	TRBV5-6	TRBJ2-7	TGTGCCAGCATCGCGGGAGGTGAAGGCGAGCAGTACTTC	CASIAGGEGEQYF
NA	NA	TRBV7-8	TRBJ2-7	TGTGCCAGCAGCCCCCGGTCCCGATCCTACGAGCAGTACTTC	CASSPRSRSYEQYF
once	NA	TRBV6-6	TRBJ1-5	TGTGCCAGCAGTCTACCGCCGGGGGGGTATCAGCCCCAGCATTTT	CASSLPPGGYQPQHF
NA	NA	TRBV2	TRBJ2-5	TGTGCCAGCAGATATGCAGCGGAGACCCAGTACTTC	CASRYAAETQYF
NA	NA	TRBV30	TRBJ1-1	TGTGCCTGGAACGGACAGATAATGAACACTGAAGCTTTCTTT	CAWNGQIMNTEAFF
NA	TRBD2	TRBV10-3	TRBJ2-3	TGTGCCATCAGTGAAGGGACTAGCACTCGTACGCAGTATTTT	CAISEGTSTRTQYF
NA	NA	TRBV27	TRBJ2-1	TGTGCCAGCAGTTTAAGGGTTACTAGTCCCAATGAGCAGTTCTTC	CASSLRVTSPNEQFF
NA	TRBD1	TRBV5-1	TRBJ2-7	TGCGCCAGCAGCTTGGCGTCGGACAGGGCTTCCTACGAGCAGTACTTC	CASSLASDRASYEQYF
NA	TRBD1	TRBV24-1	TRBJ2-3	TGTGCCACCAGTGATCAGCGACAGGGGCCCTCCACAGATACGCAGTATTTT	CATSDQRQGPSTDTQYF
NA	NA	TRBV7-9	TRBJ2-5	TGTGCCAGCAGCTTTAGGGGTTCCCCGCAAGAGACCCAGTACTTC	CASSFRGSPQETQYF
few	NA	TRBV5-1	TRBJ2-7	TGCGCCAGCAGCTATAAAACCGGGGAATCCTACGAGCAGTACTTC	CASSYKTGESYEQYF
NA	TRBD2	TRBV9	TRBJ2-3	TGTGCCAGCAGCGTAGGGGGTAGCGGGCTTATCACAGATACGCAGTATTTT	CASSVGGSGLITDTQYF
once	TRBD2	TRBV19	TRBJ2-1	TGTGCCAGTAGGGGGGGCGGGACTAGCGGGAGACATGAGCAGTTCTTC	CASRGGGTSGRHEQFF
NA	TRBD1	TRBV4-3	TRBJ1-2	TGCGCCAGCAGCCAAGATTCCCAGGGGGGTTACTATGGCTACACCTTC	CASSQDSQGGYYGYTF
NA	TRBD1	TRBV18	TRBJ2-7	TGTGCCAGCTCACCTCAGGGACAGGGAACCTACGAGCAGTACTTC	CASSPQGQGTYEQYF
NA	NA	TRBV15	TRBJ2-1	TGTGCCACCAGCAGAGATCTTACAGGGTCGGATGAGCAGTTCTTC	CATSRDLTGSDEQFF
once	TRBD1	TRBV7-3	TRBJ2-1	TGTGCCAGCAGCTCCGGGACAGGATACTACAATGAGCAGTTCTTC	CASSSGTGYYNEQFF
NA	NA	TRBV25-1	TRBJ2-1	TGTGCCAGCAGTGACTATACGGTATCTCCCAATGAGCAGTTCTTC	CASSDYTVSPNEQFF
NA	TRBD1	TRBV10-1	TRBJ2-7	TGCGCCACAAAGGACAGGGCGAGCTCCTACGAGCAGTACTTC	CATKDRASSYEQYF